This T cell receptor (beta chain) was sequenced for a study of technical replicates of blood from a handful of donors. Germline V gene sequence: CDR1 SGHNT, CDR2 YYREEE (reference sequence). This CDR3 has 13 amino acids. The ends were cut back, 5 bases at V and 3 bases at J, with 6 bases in the middle. This table comes from immunoSEQ multiplex PCR, and its TCRdb copy is limited to in-frame clones, with some not included. This sample has about 70,000 clones, with around nine tenths found just once. The clonotype was recovered from a human donor in good health. Material for sequencing was T cells isolated from PBMCs. The chain is built from TRBV5-4 and TRBJ2-6; D unresolved. CDR3 sequence (DNA): TGTGCCAGCAGGGCCCATGGGGCCAACGTCCTGACTTTC. It translates to CASRAHGANVLTF.